A selection of T cell receptor beta chains follows, all from one sample in a study of lymphopenia after photon versus proton radiotherapy. Clones were sequenced by immunoSEQ multiplex PCR, and TCRdb holds only the in-frame ones, with some missing. The data hold about 3,000 clones, with over 90% observed a single time. Sequenced material: peripheral blood, taken from a patient treated with photon-based radiotherapy. The receptors were gathered from a woman in her sixties or seventies with pancreatic cancer. Each CDR3 is given with its conserved first and last residue. D genes are given only for firm matches. Clone size, where shown, is once, few, many, or a class for clones that have expanded.

v_call	clone_size	j_call	cdr3_length	d_call	cdr3_nt	cdr3_aa
TRBV30	.	TRBJ2-1	12	.	TGTGCCTGGAGTGCAGTGAACAATGAGCAGTTCTTC	CAWSAVNNEQFF
TRBV5-1	.	TRBJ2-3	15	TRBD2	TGCGCCAGCAGCCGGAGCGGGAGGGACACAGATACGCAGTATTTT	CASSRSGRDTDTQYF
TRBV11-2	.	TRBJ1-4	15	.	TGTGCCAGCAGACTCTGGGGCAGGGGAAATGAAAAACTGTTTTTT	CASRLWGRGNEKLFF
TRBV7-2	.	TRBJ2-7	14	TRBD2	TGTGCCAGCAGCCCGGGACTAGCGGGGTACGAGCAGTACTTC	CASSPGLAGYEQYF
TRBV18	.	TRBJ2-7	15	TRBD2	TGTGCCAGCTCACCAACACTAGCGGATGCCTACGAGCAGTACTTC	CASSPTLADAYEQYF
TRBV21-1	.	TRBJ2-7	20	.	TGTGCCAGCAGCGTACTAAGCGTTAAAGTTTTTAGAACGGTAACCTACGAGCAGTACTTC	CASSVLSVKVFRTVTYEQYF
TRBV7-2	.	TRBJ2-2	14	.	TGTGCCAGCACCAAAGGAGGGCCAGCCGGGGAGCTGTTTTTT	CASTKGGPAGELFF
TRBV5-4	.	TRBJ2-3	15	.	TGTGCCAGCAGCTTGACTAGCACAAGCACAGATACGCAGTATTTT	CASSLTSTSTDTQYF
TRBV18	.	TRBJ2-2	15	.	TGTGCCAGCTCACCACCGAGCAGGGCCACCGGGGAGCTGTTTTTT	CASSPPSRATGELFF
TRBV28	.	TRBJ2-3	16	TRBD2	TGTGCCAGCAGTCAGGGACTAGCGGGGTTCACAGATACGCAGTATTTT	CASSQGLAGFTDTQYF
TRBV19	.	TRBJ2-1	17	TRBD2	TGTGCCAGTAGCCCCCGGGGGGGCGGGAGCTCCTACAATGAGCAGTTCTTC	CASSPRGGGSSYNEQFF
TRBV7-7	.	TRBJ2-7	12	.	TGTGCTAGCAGCACAACGGGTGGGGAGCAGTACTTC	CASSTTGGEQYF
TRBV4-3	.	TRBJ2-1	13	.	TGCGCCAGCAGCCAAGCACTAGCCTATGAGCAGTTCTTC	CASSQALAYEQFF
TRBV5-5	.	TRBJ1-5	15	.	TGTGCCAGCAGCTTGGGGGGCGGGAGCAATCAGCCCCAGCATTTT	CASSLGGGSNQPQHF
TRBV14	.	TRBJ1-2	14	TRBD1	TGTGCCAGCAGCCCCGGGACAGGGCCATATGGCTACACCTTC	CASSPGTGPYGYTF
TRBV7-2	.	TRBJ2-1	14	.	TGTGCCAGCAGCTTAAATAGAGAGTACAATGAGCAGTTCTTC	CASSLNREYNEQFF
TRBV29-1	.	TRBJ1-2	13	.	TGCAGCGTTGGCAAGTTAGGGGGCTATGGCTACACCTTC	CSVGKLGGYGYTF
TRBV18	.	TRBJ1-1	14	.	TGTGCCAGCTCACCACGAAAGGGAGGCACTGAAGCTTTCTTT	CASSPRKGGTEAFF
TRBV7-2	.	TRBJ2-5	12	.	TGTGCCAGCAGCCCTTACCGTGAGACCCAGTACTTC	CASSPYRETQYF
TRBV29-1	.	TRBJ2-7	12	TRBD2	TGCAGCGTTTCGAGCGGGGTCTACGAGCAGTACTTC	CSVSSGVYEQYF
TRBV7-9	.	TRBJ1-3	15	.	TGTGCCCTCGGCGGGGGGCTTGCCTCTGGAAACACCATATATTTT	CALGGGLASGNTIYF
TRBV6-4	.	TRBJ1-2	18	TRBD1	TGTGCCAGCAGTGACGCGGACAGGGGTTTACTACCTAACTATGGCTACACCTTC	CASSDADRGLLPNYGYTF
TRBV5-6	few	TRBJ2-7	11	.	TGTGCCAGCAGCTCACAGGGAACTGGAATCTTC	CASSSQGTGIF
TRBV28	.	TRBJ2-3	16	.	TGTGCCAGCAGTTTAGCTGGCTCCGAAGAAACAGATACGCAGTATTTT	CASSLAGSEETDTQYF
TRBV10-3	.	TRBJ2-2	12	.	TGTGCCATCAGTGAGAGTGGGGGGGAGCTGTTTTTT	CAISESGGELFF
TRBV19	.	TRBJ2-3	15	.	TGTGCCAGTAGTAATGACCGAGCTAGCACAGATACGCAGTATTTT	CASSNDRASTDTQYF
TRBV5-1	.	TRBJ2-7	14	.	TGCGCCAGCAGCTTGGAACTGGGGACCTACGAGCAGTACTTC	CASSLELGTYEQYF
TRBV7-9	.	TRBJ2-1	13	.	TGTGCCAGCGTCTCTCGGACTCACAATGAGCAGTTCTTC	CASVSRTHNEQFF
TRBV28	.	TRBJ2-7	14	TRBD1	TGTGCCAGCAGTTCACCCAGGGGGCACTACGAGCAGTACTTC	CASSSPRGHYEQYF
TRBV11-3	.	TRBJ2-2	12	.	TGTGCCCGCAGCCCCCACACCGGGGAGCTGTTTTTT	CARSPHTGELFF
TRBV11-2	.	TRBJ2-3	15	.	TGTGCCAGCAGCCCCACGGGACGGCACTCAGATACGCAGTATTTT	CASSPTGRHSDTQYF
TRBV28	.	TRBJ1-4	11	.	TGTGCCAGCAGGGACAGAAAAAAACTGTTTTTT	CASRDRKKLFF
TRBV10-2	.	TRBJ1-1	14	.	TGCGCCAGCAGTGAGTCGATCTCATGGCAGACGTCTTTCTTT	CASSESISWQTSFF
TRBV19	.	TRBJ2-2	17	TRBD2	TGTGCCAGTAGCACCGGGGGGGGTCAGTTGAACACCGGGGAGCTGTTTTTT	CASSTGGGQLNTGELFF
TRBV5-4	.	TRBJ2-5	15	.	TGTGCCAGCAGCTTGGGGTGGGGTCAGCAAGAGACCCAGTACTTC	CASSLGWGQQETQYF
TRBV2	.	TRBJ2-7	13	.	TGTGCCAGCGGGGTAGCGGAGCGAGTCGAGCAGTACTTC	CASGVAERVEQYF
TRBV15	.	TRBJ1-2	15	TRBD1	TGTGCCACCAGCAGAGGGGGGACAGGGGCTTATGGCTACACCTTC	CATSRGGTGAYGYTF
TRBV29-1	.	TRBJ2-1	13	.	TGCAGCGCCAGCTGGAGCGCCTACAATGAGCAGTTCTTC	CSASWSAYNEQFF
TRBV2	.	TRBJ2-7	14	TRBD2	TGTGCCAGCAGTGCATCTAGCGGGAGATACGAGCAGTACTTC	CASSASSGRYEQYF
TRBV19	.	TRBJ1-5	14	.	TGTGCCAGTAGTTCCGGGACTGAGTCTCAGCCCCAGCATTTT	CASSSGTESQPQHF
TRBV16	.	TRBJ2-3	18	.	TGTGCCAGCAGCCAATCTGAGGTGTATAAGGGACACACAGATACGCAGTATTTT	CASSQSEVYKGHTDTQYF
TRBV5-1	.	TRBJ2-1	12	.	TGCGCCAGCAACGGCGGTAACAATGAGCAGTTCTTC	CASNGGNNEQFF
TRBV6-5	few	TRBJ1-5	14	TRBD1	TGTGCCAGCAGGACAGGGGGAGAGGATCAGCCCCAGCATTTT	CASRTGGEDQPQHF
TRBV4-1	.	TRBJ2-7	16	TRBD1	TGCGCCAGCAGCCAAGAACAGGGGGTCAGCTCCTACGAGCAGTACTTC	CASSQEQGVSSYEQYF
TRBV4-3	.	TRBJ2-3	16	TRBD2	TGCGCCAGCAGCCAGCGACTAGCGGGAGAGGCAGATACGCAGTATTTT	CASSQRLAGEADTQYF
TRBV9	.	TRBJ1-1	14	TRBD1	TGTGCCAGCAGCGTCAAAGACAGGGACGGGGAAGCTTTCTTT	CASSVKDRDGEAFF
TRBV4-1	.	TRBJ1-1	15	.	TGCGCCAGCAGCCCTCCTAATCGGGGGAACACTGAAGCTTTCTTT	CASSPPNRGNTEAFF
TRBV27	.	TRBJ2-3	16	TRBD2	TGTGCCAGCAGTTTATCGGCTAGCGGGGGCACAGATACGCAGTATTTT	CASSLSASGGTDTQYF
TRBV7-2	.	TRBJ2-2	15	.	TGTGCCAGCAGCCCCGGGGACACCGCACAGGGGGAGCTGTTTTTT	CASSPGDTAQGELFF
TRBV6-6	once	TRBJ1-3	14	.	TGTGCCAGCCAAGGGGTATCTTTTGGAAACACCATATATTTT	CASQGVSFGNTIYF
TRBV29-1	once	TRBJ2-1	15	TRBD2	TGCAGCGTTGGCCCAAGCGGGAGGGCATACAATGAGCAGTTCTTC	CSVGPSGRAYNEQFF
TRBV11-3	.	TRBJ2-2	12	.	TGTGCCAGCAGCCCCCACACCGGGGAGCTGTTTTTT	CASSPHTGELFF
TRBV2	.	TRBJ1-3	12	.	TGTGCCAGCAGCTCTACAACAAACACCATATATTTT	CASSSTTNTIYF
TRBV5-6	.	TRBJ2-7	16	TRBD2	TGTGCCAGCAGCCGGGACCGACTAGCGGGACTCTACGAGCAGTACTTC	CASSRDRLAGLYEQYF
TRBV25-1	.	TRBJ2-1	15	.	TGTGCCAGCAGTGATCAGGACGGCTCCTACAATGAGCAGTTCTTC	CASSDQDGSYNEQFF
TRBV19	.	TRBJ1-2	14	TRBD1	TGTGCCACTAAACCGGGACAGGGGGCAATTGGCTACACCTTC	CATKPGQGAIGYTF
TRBV11-1	.	TRBJ2-3	12	.	TGTGCCAGCAGCTTCGGCGGAGATACGCAGTATTTT	CASSFGGDTQYF